These 26 T cell receptor beta chains originate from one sample sequenced in a study of cytomegalovirus exposure and HLA in healthy donors. The protocol was immunoSEQ multiplex PCR, while the TCRdb copy is restricted to in-frame clones and leaves out a portion. The data hold some 110,000 clones, with approximately 91% observed a single time. Sequenced sample: PBMCs. These receptors all come from a man between 18 and 35 years old in good health and CMV-seropositive.

V and J are TRBV7-2 and TRBJ2-7, with a weak D call TRBD2 (5 bases). Germline CDR1 is SGHTA and CDR2 is FQGNSA. This CDR3 comprises 13 residues. V lost 5 bases, J lost 2 bases, and 10 bases lay in between. CDR3 nucleotide sequence: TGTGCCAGCAGCAGACGGGAACCCTACGAGCAGTACTTC. Its protein is CASSRREPYEQYF.

V usage is TRBV30 and J usage is TRBJ2-3, with 12 bases that match TRBD2. Trimming took 7 bases from V and 4 from J; bases not matched to a gene: 9. This CDR3 has 15 residues. Per the germline V gene, CDR1 is GTSNPN and CDR2 is SVGIG (reference sequence). The CDR3 DNA reads as TGTGCCTCCTCTAGCGGGGGGGCCGGGGCAGATACGCAGTATTTT. Amino acid sequence: CASSSGGAGADTQYF.

V and J are TRBV13 and TRBJ2-1, with a possible D match to TRBD1 (6 bases). The length of the CDR3 is 14 residues. Germline V gene sequence: CDR1 PRHDT, CDR2 FYEKMQ (reference sequence). The V end was cut by 3 bases, the J end by 1 base, with 7 bases between. The CDR3 bases are TGTGCCAGCAGCTTCGGGACATCCTACAATGAGCAGTTCTTC. It is translated as CASSFGTSYNEQFF.

The rearrangement joins TRBV7-9 to TRBJ1-6; no reliable D call. The CDR3 totals 12 residues. CDR1 SEHNR and CDR2 FQNEAQ come from the germline V gene (reference sequence). The V end was cut by 5 bases, the J end by 5 bases, with 4 bases between. CDR3 region: CASSSNNSPLHF. The CDR3 DNA reads TGTGCCAGCAGCAGCAATAATTCACCCCTCCACTTT. The variable domain in full, completed from reference TRBV7-9 and TRBJ1-6, reads DTGVSQNPRHKITKRGQNVTFRCDPISEHNRLYWYRQTLGQGPEFLTYFQNEAQLEKSRLLSDRFSAERPKGSFSTLEIQRTEQGDSAMYLCASSSNNSPLHFGNGTRLTVT.

The gene calls are TRBV20-1 and TRBJ2-5; no firm D call. The V end lost 6 bases, the J end lost 5 bases, and 10 bases lay between the germline ends. Germline V gene lookup returns CDR1 DFQATT and CDR2 SNEGSKA (reference sequence). The CDR3 is made up of 11 amino acids. The CDR3 coding sequence is TGCAGTGCCCCCCGGAGTGAGACCCAGTACTTC. Translated: CSAPRSETQYF.

The rearrangement links TRBV5-1 to TRBJ2-1, with D possibly being TRBD1 (7 bases). The CDR3 is made up of 14 amino acids. Germline lookup yields CDR1 SGHRS and CDR2 YFSETQ. V lost 3 bases and J lost 4, with 11 bases in between. CDR3 DNA: TGCGCCAGCAGCTCGACAGGGACTTACAATGAGCAGTTCTTC. Its translation is CASSSTGTYNEQFF.

This chain connects TRBV6-4 to TRBJ1-1, with 9 positions matching TRBD1. The germline V gene has CDR1 MRHNA and CDR2 SNTAGT. This CDR3 has 14 residues. With 6 bases clipped from V and 8 bases from J, the junction kept 10 bases outside the gene matches. CDR3 sequence: CASRVEQGAPEAFF. CDR3 bases: TGTGCCAGCAGGGTCGAACAGGGGGCACCAGAAGCTTTCTTT.

The V gene is TRBV4-2, the J gene TRBJ1-1; a possible D gene is TRBD1 (5 bases). The germline V gene encodes CDR1 LGHNA and CDR2 YNFKEQ. This CDR3 is 14 amino acids long. Trimming pared 0 bases from V and 6 bases from J, leaving 11 bases between. CDR3 loop: CASSQDRRGAEAFF. The CDR3 DNA reads as TGTGCCAGCAGCCAAGATAGGCGGGGCGCTGAAGCTTTCTTT.

The V gene is TRBV5-1, the J gene TRBJ2-1; 12 bases fit TRBD2. With V trimmed by 4 bases and J by 4 bases, 9 bases remained unmatched. Germline V gives CDR1 SGHRS, CDR2 YFSETQ. The CDR3 spans 17 residues. The CDR3 nucleotides read TGCGCCAGCAGCCATGGATCTAGCGGGGGGGCGTACAATGAGCAGTTCTTC. Encoded protein: CASSHGSSGGAYNEQFF. Full variable domain (outside the CDR3, taken from reference TRBV5-1 and TRBJ2-1): KAGVTQTPRYLIKTRGQQVTLSCSPISGHRSVSWYQQTPGQGLQFLFEYFSETQRNKGNFPGRFSGRQFSNSRSEMNVSTLELGDSALYLCASSHGSSGGAYNEQFFGPGTRLTVL.

This chain connects TRBV4-1 to TRBJ2-5; 11 bases are a match to TRBD2. Germline CDR1 reads MGHRA; CDR2 reads YSYEKL. This CDR3 is 16 amino acids long. Unmatched junction bases numbered 9, after V lost 6 bases and J lost 3 bases. For the CDR3, the DNA is TGCGCCAGCAGGCGCAACCCGGGACTAGCGGAAGAGACCCAGTACTTC. Its protein is CASRRNPGLAEETQYF.

V and J are TRBV7-2 and TRBJ2-7; 10 bases agree with TRBD2. CDR1 SGHTA and CDR2 FQGNSA come from the germline V gene. CDR3 length equals 15 residues. Losses at the gene ends were 3 bases for V and 6 bases for J; bases not matched to a gene: 8. This CDR3 is CASSLGRRTSGEQYF. CDR3 DNA sequence: TGTGCCAGCAGCTTGGGTAGACGGACTAGCGGCGAGCAGTACTTC.

The rearrangement joins TRBV6-4 to TRBJ1-2, with D hard to call. Between the trimmed V and J ends, which lost 0 bases and 4 bases, there was a span of 9 bases. Germline assignment: CDR1 MRHNA and CDR2 SNTAGT. This CDR3 is 14 amino acids long. The CDR3: CASSDSTRRYGYTF. CDR3 in DNA: TGTGCCAGCAGTGACTCGACACGGCGCTATGGCTACACCTTC.

This chain links TRBV4-3 with TRBJ2-1, with 8 nucleotides matching TRBD2. The CDR3 runs 18 residues. Germline loops: CDR1 LGHNA, CDR2 YSLEER. J was trimmed by 6 bases and V by 4 bases; bases with no gene match: 17. CDR3 DNA: TGCGCCAGCAGCCCGTACTTAGTAAGGGGCCGGGAGGGCAATGAGCAGTTCTTC. This encodes CASSPYLVRGREGNEQFF.

This clone has a count of ten or more. This chain uses TRBV4-2 with TRBJ2-3; 13 bases fit TRBD2. J was trimmed by 1 base and V by 5 bases; bases with no gene match: 9. This CDR3 has 18 residues. The germline gives CDR1 LGHNA, CDR2 YNFKEQ. CDR3 sequence (DNA): TGTGCCAGCAGCGAGACTAGCGGGGGGAACGGGGGCACAGATACGCAGTATTTT. Translated, it gives CASSETSGGNGGTDTQYF.

CDR3 in DNA: TGTGCCAGCAGCTCTCGTGGCTCCGATACGCAGTATTTT. Protein sequence: CASSSRGSDTQYF. The chain recombines TRBV7-6 with TRBJ2-3; no clear D. V dropped 4 bases and J dropped 6 bases, with 11 bases sitting between them. Germline values: CDR1 SGHVS, CDR2 FNYEAQ. The CDR3 is 13 residues long.

This chain uses TRBV6-6 with TRBJ2-3; a weak D match, TRBD2 (6 bases). Germline-derived CDR1 and CDR2 are MNHNY and SVGAGI (reference sequence). V lost 7 bases and J 2 bases, leaving 13 bases between the germline ends. The CDR3 is made up of 14 amino acids. The CDR3 here is CASKSGPATDTQYF. The DNA for the CDR3 is TGTGCCAGCAAAAGCGGGCCCGCCACAGATACGCAGTATTTT.

To note about this clone: A read error may account for a junction end that differs from germline. The chain carries TRBV4-1 and TRBJ1-5; the match to TRBD1 covers 9 bases. The CDR3 has 15 amino acids. In germline, CDR1 is MGHRA, CDR2 YSYEKL. CDR3 sequence: CASSQESTGGQPQHF. Here the CDR3 DNA reads TGCGCCAGCAGTCAAGAATCGACAGGGGGTCAGCCCCAGCATTTT.

The rearrangement joins TRBV7-9 to TRBJ2-7; the match to TRBD1 covers 8 bases. V lost 3 bases, J lost 5 bases, and 12 bases stayed unmatched. CDR3 length: 16 residues. CDR1 and CDR2 (germline): SEHNR, FQNEAQ (reference sequence). The CDR3 here is CASSLRTGTSVDEQYF. In DNA form, the CDR3 reads TGTGCCAGCAGCTTGCGGACAGGGACGAGTGTCGACGAGCAGTACTTC.

The chain couples TRBV27 to TRBJ2-7; tentatively, D is TRBD2 (5 bases). CDR1 is MNHEY and CDR2 is SMNVEV in the germline V gene (reference sequence). V was shortened by 6 bases and J by 2 bases, with 11 bases between the two germline ends. The CDR3 is 13 amino acids. The CDR3 protein is CASSLSGAYEQYF. For the CDR3, the DNA is TGTGCCAGCAGCCTATCCGGGGCCTACGAGCAGTACTTC.

The rearrangement joins TRBV28 to TRBJ2-3; the match to TRBD1 covers 9 bases. CDR3 size: 17 residues. The V segment lost 5 bases and the J segment 1 base; nucleotides outside the gene matches: 10. Germline CDR1 reads MDHEN; CDR2 reads SYDVKM. The CDR3 loop is CASSIPGQGEGTDTQYF. The DNA for the CDR3 is TGTGCCAGCAGTATCCCGGGACAGGGAGAGGGCACAGATACGCAGTATTTT.

The rearrangement uses TRBV29-1 and TRBJ2-7, with D possibly being TRBD1 (5 bases). V was pared by 3 bases and J by 5 bases, with 11 bases between. CDR3 size: 12 residues. CDR1 SQVTM and CDR2 ANQGSEA come from the germline V gene. CDR3 loop: CSVDVDSHEQYF. CDR3 bases: TGCAGCGTTGACGTAGACAGCCACGAGCAGTACTTC.

V gene TRBV6-1 combines with J gene TRBJ1-1; D is uncertain. Germline CDR1 MNHNS, CDR2 SASEGT. This CDR3 has 13 amino acids. With 5 bases removed from V and 0 bases from J, the gap between germline ends came to 7 bases. DNA for the CDR3: TGTGCCAGCAGTAACAGCTTGAACACTGAAGCTTTCTTT. It yields the protein CASSNSLNTEAFF.

This clone was recorded once. V usage is TRBV6-1 and J usage is TRBJ1-3; D is ambiguous. The CDR3 sequence is 15 residues long. Germline V lookup: CDR1 MNHNS, CDR2 SASEGT. V dropped 5 bases and J dropped 0 bases, with 11 bases sitting between them. This CDR3 is CASSSDGYSGNTIYF. DNA of the CDR3: TGTGCCAGCAGTAGCGACGGATACTCTGGAAACACCATATATTTT.

This rearrangement joins TRBV6-1 to TRBJ1-2, with D unclear. The CDR3 has 14 residues. In germline, CDR1 is MNHNS, CDR2 SASEGT. V was clipped by 11 bases and J by 0 bases, with 16 bases between them. The CDR3 DNA is TGTGCCGGCCAGTACAGCTCCTCTAACTATGGCTACACCTTC. As protein: CAGQYSSSNYGYTF.

In its sample, this clone was seen once. The rearrangement joins TRBV29-1 to TRBJ2-2, with D unresolved. V was clipped by 5 bases and J by 3 bases, with 4 bases between them. From germline, CDR1 is SQVTM and CDR2 ANQGSEA. CDR3 length equals 11 residues. The CDR3 is CSVLYTGELFF. The CDR3, as DNA: TGCAGCGTTTTATACACCGGGGAGCTGTTTTTT.

The V call is TRBV5-6, the J call TRBJ2-1; D possibly corresponds to TRBD2 (7 bases). The germline gives CDR1 SGHDT, CDR2 YYEEEE. V dropped 3 bases and J dropped 9 bases, with 13 bases sitting between them. The CDR3 runs to 13 residues. The CDR3 coding sequence is TGTGCCAGCAGCTGGGGAGGGGGGACTGAGCAGTTCTTC. It yields the protein CASSWGGGTEQFF.